These T cell receptor beta chains were read from a single sample in a study of T cells in Graves' hyperthyroidism and ophthalmopathy. TCRdb recomputed calls from the multiplex PCR reads with MiXCR, one row per CDR3 protein. This table holds 340,000 or so distinct CDR3 sequences, about 20% found once. Sequencing was performed on blood. The receptors shown here come from a woman in her fifties or sixties with Graves' hyperthyroidism. The CDR3 runs from the conserved cysteine through the conserved F or W. The D gene is left open where the match is weak. Clone size is stated in some rows and not others, as once, few, many or a class when expanded.

D gene	V gene	clone size	J gene	CDR3 protein	CDR3 DNA
TRBD2	TRBV5-4	.	TRBJ2-1	CASSPQRGSSYNEQFF	TGTGCCAGCAGCCCTCAGCGGGGGAGCTCCTACAATGAGCAGTTCTTC
.	TRBV7-2	many	TRBJ2-3	CASSPNTGKDTQYF	TGTGCCAGCAGCCCGAACACAGGGAAAGATACGCAGTATTTT
TRBD2	TRBV2	many	TRBJ2-7	CASRPSGGGNYEQYF	TGTGCCAGCAGACCGAGCGGGGGGGGGAACTACGAGCAGTACTTC
TRBD1	TRBV6-2/TRBV6-3	.	TRBJ2-7	CASSYRDRGNEQYF	TGTGCCAGCAGTTATCGGGACAGGGGCAATGAGCAGTACTTC
TRBD1	TRBV30	.	TRBJ2-1	CAWSPLRGTGGYNEQFF	TGTGCCTGGAGTCCTCTCCGGGGGACAGGGGGTTACAATGAGCAGTTCTTC
.	TRBV7-2	.	TRBJ2-1	CASSSTGTFSSYNEQFF	TGTGCCAGCAGCTCGACCGGGACTTTTAGCTCCTACAATGAGCAGTTCTTC
.	TRBV5-4	.	TRBJ1-1	CVSRQGQNTEAFF	TGTGTCAGCAGGCAGGGGCAGAACACTGAAGCTTTCTTT
TRBD1	TRBV6-9	.	TRBJ2-2	CASSYSQGTGELFF	TGTGCCAGCAGTTACTCACAGGGGACCGGGGAGCTGTTTTTT
TRBD1	TRBV18	.	TRBJ2-1	CASSPPKVGQGYNEQFF	TGTGCCAGCTCACCACCCAAGGTGGGACAGGGCTACAATGAGCAGTTCTTC
.	TRBV5-1	few	TRBJ1-2	CASSLGGLNYGYTF	TGCGCCAGCAGCTTGGGAGGACTTAACTATGGCTACACCTTC
.	TRBV15	.	TRBJ2-3	CATSSDGGTDTQYF	TGTGCCACCAGCAGTGACGGGGGCACAGATACGCAGTATTTT
.	TRBV29-1	.	TRBJ1-5	CSVLLTVGEPQHF	TGCAGCGTCCTTTTAACAGTTGGTGAGCCCCAGCATTTT
.	TRBV28	.	TRBJ2-7	CASSLVGQSSYEQYF	TGTGCCAGCAGTTTAGTGGGGCAGAGCTCCTACGAGCAGTACTTC
.	TRBV13	.	TRBJ2-2	CASSLSGSGELFF	TGTGCCAGCAGCTTATCGGGGTCCGGGGAGCTGTTTTTT
TRBD1	TRBV7-9	few	TRBJ2-7	CASSSWDRVNEQYF	TGTGCCAGCAGCTCCTGGGACAGGGTAAACGAGCAGTACTTC
.	TRBV5-1	.	TRBJ1-3	CASSFSGEGSGNTIYF	TGCGCCAGCAGCTTTTCAGGTGAAGGCTCTGGAAACACCATATATTTT
TRBD1	TRBV20-1	medium-sized	TRBJ1-2	CSASEGAGGYTF	TGCAGTGCTAGCGAGGGGGCAGGAGGCTACACCTTC
TRBD1	TRBV27	few	TRBJ2-2	CASSPELQGALNGELFF	TGTGCCAGCAGTCCCGAATTACAGGGGGCGCTGAACGGGGAGCTGTTTTTT
TRBD1	TRBV20-1	.	TRBJ1-1	CSARYSGQENTEAFF	TGCAGTGCTAGATATTCAGGACAGGAGAACACTGAAGCTTTCTTT
TRBD1	TRBV6-2/TRBV6-3	.	TRBJ2-7	CASSDPGQGYEQYF	TGTGCCAGCAGTGACCCGGGACAGGGGTACGAGCAGTACTTC
TRBD2	TRBV5-1	many	TRBJ2-1	CASSFGLAGAGVDEQFF	TGCGCCAGCAGCTTCGGACTAGCGGGGGCTGGGGTCGATGAGCAGTTCTTC
TRBD1	TRBV27	many	TRBJ2-2	CASSRRDRGVTLWGQGLRTGELFF	TGTGCCAGCAGTCGCCGGGACAGAGGGGTAACATTGTGGGGACAGGGATTACGCACCGGGGAGCTGTTTTTT
TRBD2	TRBV7-2	few	TRBJ2-7	CASSSSGGPSYEQYF	TGTGCCAGCAGCTCTAGCGGGGGCCCCTCCTACGAGCAGTACTTC